The 9 T cell receptor beta chains below all came from one sample that was sequenced in a study of blood T cell repertoires in COVID-19. The data were produced by immunoSEQ multiplex PCR, yet TCRdb's version contains in-frame clones alone and is incomplete. Of about half a million clones in the sample, over 75% were seen once. Sequencing was done on a sample of peripheral blood. These receptors were collected from a human donor in a cohort sampled during active COVID-19.

The chain recombines TRBV3-1 (or the pseudogene TRBV3-2) with TRBJ1-3; D is perhaps TRBD1 (5 bases). Trimming pared 1 base from V and 0 bases from J, leaving 10 bases between. Germline V gives CDR1 LGHDT, CDR2 YNNKEL (reference sequence). This CDR3 contains 16 residues. CDR3: CASSQAKGSSGNTIYF. In DNA form, the CDR3 reads TGTGCCAGCAGCCAAGCCAAGGGGTCCTCTGGAAACACCATATATTTT.

As DNA, the CDR3 is TGTGCCAGCAGTTACAGTACCTTAACGGGAGAAGCTTTCTTT. This encodes CASSYSTLTGEAFF. The V call is TRBV6-5, the J call TRBJ1-1; D gene unclear. The V end was cut by 2 bases, the J end by 8 bases, with 15 bases between. Germline assignment: CDR1 MNHEY and CDR2 SVGAGI. There are 14 residues in the CDR3.

The chain couples TRBV2 to TRBJ2-3; D is unresolved. Germline V gene lookup returns CDR1 SNHLY and CDR2 FYNNEI. The V end lost 6 bases, the J end lost 3 bases, and 7 bases lay between the germline ends. The CDR3 has 12 amino acids. The CDR3 region is CASRRLTDTQYF. The CDR3 DNA sequence: TGTGCCAGCAGAAGACTTACAGATACGCAGTATTTT.

There are a few counts of this clone. J is TRBJ2-3 and V is TRBV5-1, with 9 bases matching TRBD1. The CDR3 runs to 15 residues. J was trimmed by 6 bases and V by 4 bases; bases with no gene match: 9. Germline assignment: CDR1 SGHRS and CDR2 YFSETQ. The CDR3 protein is CASSPEGQGRDTQYF. CDR3 sequence (DNA): TGCGCCAGCAGCCCGGAAGGACAGGGGAGGGATACGCAGTATTTT.

The rearrangement uses TRBV13 and TRBJ1-4, with 10 bases matching TRBD1. There are 15 residues in the CDR3. With V trimmed by 5 bases and J by 6 bases, 6 bases remained unmatched. The germline V gene encodes CDR1 PRHDT and CDR2 FYEKMQ (reference sequence). CDR3 protein: CASSHTGTGDEKLFF. Here the CDR3 DNA reads TGTGCCAGCAGCCACACCGGGACAGGGGATGAAAAACTGTTTTTT. The variable domain in full, with the rest retrieved from reference TRBV13 and TRBJ1-4, is AAGVIQSPRHLIKEKRETATLKCYPIPRHDTVYWYQQGPGQDPQFLISFYEKMQSDKGSIPDRFSAQQFSDYHSELNMSSLELGDSALYFCASSHTGTGDEKLFFGSGTQLSVL.

The chain carries TRBV5-1 and TRBJ2-2; 10 bases agree with TRBD2. CDR1 and CDR2 from the germline V gene are SGHRS and YFSETQ. The CDR3 totals 18 residues. The ends lost 4 bases at V and 4 bases at J; junction bases unmatched: 13. CDR3 sequence: CASSPRSSGSAGTGELFF. Here the CDR3 DNA reads TGCGCCAGCAGCCCCCGGTCTAGCGGGAGCGCTGGCACCGGGGAGCTGTTTTTT. Filled out from reference TRBV5-1 and TRBJ2-2, the complete variable domain reads KAGVTQTPRYLIKTRGQQVTLSCSPISGHRSVSWYQQTPGQGLQFLFEYFSETQRNKGNFPGRFSGRQFSNSRSEMNVSTLELGDSALYLCASSPRSSGSAGTGELFFGEGSRLTVL.

This sequence joins TRBV6-4 and TRBJ1-4, with a weak D call TRBD1 (6 bases). The V gene's germline CDR1 is MRHNA and CDR2 SNTAGT. The CDR3 contains 18 residues. Trimming removed 5 bases at V and 0 bases at J, with 19 bases between. The CDR3 DNA is TGTGCCAGCAGTATGCGGACAACCGGGACACCAACTAATGAAAAACTGTTTTTT. This translates into CASSMRTTGTPTNEKLFF.

The DNA of the CDR3 is TGCAGCGTAATAGTGGCCTCCGGGGCTGAAGCTTTCTTT. This gives the protein CSVIVASGAEAFF. This chain connects TRBV29-1 to TRBJ1-1, with D unresolved. CDR1 and CDR2 (germline): SQVTM, ANQGSEA. The germline V and J ends were trimmed by 6 bases and 6 bases, with 17 bases remaining between them. The CDR3 runs 13 residues.

The genes are TRBV28 and TRBJ2-3; 7 bases are shared with TRBD2. This CDR3 contains 14 residues. Germline V lookup: CDR1 MDHEN, CDR2 SYDVKM. Trimming removed 3 bases from V and 7 bases from J; junction bases left unmatched: 7. CDR3 residues: CASSFGLAEHTQYF. The CDR3 nucleotides read TGTGCCAGCAGTTTTGGGCTAGCGGAGCATACGCAGTATTTT.